This record concerns one T cell receptor (beta chain) sequence. The data originate from a study of blood T cell repertoires in COVID-19. Study in general: Samples taken during acute and convalescent COVID-19 were collected in the United States, Italy and Spain.

The repertoire was sequenced with immunoSEQ multiplex PCR; TCRdb's copy has only in-frame clones and lacks some. The sample holds about 160,000 clones, 80% to 90% seen once. Sample: peripheral blood. This receptor was taken from a woman in her 70s with acute or convalescent COVID-19.

CDR3 coding DNA: TGTGCCAGCAGCCGGACAATCCAAGAGACCCAGTACTTC. Translation gives CASSRTIQETQYF. The chain is built from TRBV2 and TRBJ2-5; D perhaps matches TRBD1 (5 bases). V shed 6 bases and J shed 1 base, with 9 bases lying between them. Per germline, CDR1 SNHLY and CDR2 FYNNEI. This CDR3 contains 13 residues. Filled out from reference TRBV2 and TRBJ2-5, the complete variable domain reads EPEVTQTPSHQVTQMGQEVILRCVPISNHLYFYWYRQILGQKVEFLVSFYNNEISEKSEIFDDQFSVERPDGSNFTLKIRSTKLEDSAMYFCASSRTIQETQYFGPGTRLLVL.